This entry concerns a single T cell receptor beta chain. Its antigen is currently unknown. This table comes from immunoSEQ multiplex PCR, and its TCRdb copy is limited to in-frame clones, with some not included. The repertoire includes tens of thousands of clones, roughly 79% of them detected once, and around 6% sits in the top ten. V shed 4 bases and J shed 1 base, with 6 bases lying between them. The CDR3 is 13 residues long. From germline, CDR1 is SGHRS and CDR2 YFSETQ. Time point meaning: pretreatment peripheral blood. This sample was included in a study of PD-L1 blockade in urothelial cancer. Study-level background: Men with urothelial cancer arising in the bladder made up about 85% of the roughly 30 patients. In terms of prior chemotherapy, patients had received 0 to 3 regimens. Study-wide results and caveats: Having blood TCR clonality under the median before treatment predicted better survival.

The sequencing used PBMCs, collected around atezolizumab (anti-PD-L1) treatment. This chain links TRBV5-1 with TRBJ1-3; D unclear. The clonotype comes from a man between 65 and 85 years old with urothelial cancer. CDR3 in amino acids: CASSARSGNTIYF. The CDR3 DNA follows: TGCGCCAGCAGCGCCAGGTCTGGAAACACCATATATTTT.